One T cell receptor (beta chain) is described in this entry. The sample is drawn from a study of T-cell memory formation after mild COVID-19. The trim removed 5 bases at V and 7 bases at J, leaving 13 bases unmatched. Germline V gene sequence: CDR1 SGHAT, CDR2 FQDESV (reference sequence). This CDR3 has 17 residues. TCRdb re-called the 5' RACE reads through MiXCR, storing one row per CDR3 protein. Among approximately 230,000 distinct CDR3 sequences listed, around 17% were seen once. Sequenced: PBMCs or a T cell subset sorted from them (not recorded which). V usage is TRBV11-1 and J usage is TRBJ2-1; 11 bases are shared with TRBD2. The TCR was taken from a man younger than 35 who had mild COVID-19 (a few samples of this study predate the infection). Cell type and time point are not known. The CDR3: CASSPGGSSGGTNEQFF. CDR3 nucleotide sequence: TGTGCCAGCAGCCCTGGAGGGTCTAGCGGGGGGACTAATGAGCAGTTCTTC.